This is a list of T cell receptor beta chains from one sample in a study of cytomegalovirus exposure and HLA in healthy donors. Clones were sequenced by immunoSEQ multiplex PCR, and TCRdb holds only the in-frame ones, with some missing. The top ten clones hold around 1.8% of a sample with 70,000 to 95,000 clones, roughly 80% of them seen once. Sequenced sample: PBMCs. The receptors originated from a woman between 25 and 40 years old in good health and CMV-seronegative. Both conserved end residues are part of each CDR3. A D gene is named only where the DNA matches it firmly. Clone size is given for some rows only: seen once, a few or many times, or a class if the clone is expanded.

V gene: TRBV7-8; clone size: NA; J gene: TRBJ2-7; D gene: TRBD1; CDR3 protein: CASSLVQGDEQYF; CDR3 DNA: TGTGCCAGCAGCTTAGTACAGGGGGACGAGCAGTACTTC
V gene: TRBV11-1; clone size: NA; J gene: TRBJ1-1; D gene: TRBD1; CDR3 protein: CASSTTGRTEAFF; CDR3 DNA: TGTGCCAGCAGCACGACAGGGCGGACTGAAGCTTTCTTT
V gene: TRBV5-4; clone size: NA; J gene: TRBJ2-5; D gene: NA; CDR3 protein: CASSLDRSHQETQYF; CDR3 DNA: TGTGCCAGCAGCTTGGACAGGTCCCATCAAGAGACCCAGTACTTC
V gene: TRBV7-6; clone size: once; J gene: TRBJ2-7; D gene: TRBD2; CDR3 protein: CASSLVAGGGEQYF; CDR3 DNA: TGTGCCAGCAGCTTAGTAGCGGGAGGGGGGGAGCAGTACTTC
V gene: TRBV5-4; clone size: once; J gene: TRBJ2-5; D gene: NA; CDR3 protein: CASSPGRKGTQYF; CDR3 DNA: TGTGCCAGCAGCCCTGGGCGAAAAGGGACCCAGTACTTC
V gene: TRBV5-1; clone size: NA; J gene: TRBJ2-3; D gene: TRBD2; CDR3 protein: CASSWLPSGTSPTDTQYF; CDR3 DNA: TGCGCCAGCAGCTGGTTACCCTCCGGGACTAGCCCCACAGATACGCAGTATTTT
V gene: TRBV27; clone size: few; J gene: TRBJ2-2; D gene: TRBD2; CDR3 protein: CASSPGLAIRNTGELFF; CDR3 DNA: TGTGCCAGCAGCCCGGGACTAGCGATAAGGAACACCGGGGAGCTGTTTTTT
V gene: TRBV7-3; clone size: once; J gene: TRBJ2-3; D gene: TRBD2; CDR3 protein: CASSSPGTTTDTQYF; CDR3 DNA: TGTGCCAGCAGCTCCCCCGGGACTACCACAGATACGCAGTATTTT
V gene: TRBV11-2; clone size: NA; J gene: TRBJ2-3; D gene: TRBD1; CDR3 protein: CASSLGGRDTQYF; CDR3 DNA: TGTGCCAGCAGCCTAGGGGGCCGGGATACGCAGTATTTT
V gene: TRBV19; clone size: NA; J gene: TRBJ2-7; D gene: TRBD1; CDR3 protein: CASSMGQGYEQYF; CDR3 DNA: TGTGCCAGTAGTATGGGACAGGGATACGAGCAGTACTTC
V gene: TRBV7-6; clone size: NA; J gene: TRBJ1-1; D gene: NA; CDR3 protein: CASSPNLGQGMNTEAFF; CDR3 DNA: TGTGCCAGCAGCCCCAATCTGGGTCAGGGCATGAACACTGAAGCTTTCTTT
V gene: TRBV27; clone size: NA; J gene: TRBJ2-3; D gene: TRBD1; CDR3 protein: CASRVTWMTGGTDTQYF; CDR3 DNA: TGTGCCAGCAGGGTAACTTGGATGACAGGGGGCACAGATACGCAGTATTTT
V gene: TRBV6-1; clone size: NA; J gene: TRBJ2-7; D gene: NA; CDR3 protein: CASSYLWGEQYF; CDR3 DNA: TGTGCCAGCAGCTACCTTTGGGGCGAGCAGTACTTC
V gene: TRBV19; clone size: NA; J gene: TRBJ2-3; D gene: NA; CDR3 protein: CASKKQGTGTDTQYF; CDR3 DNA: TGTGCCAGTAAAAAGCAGGGAACAGGGACAGATACGCAGTATTTT
V gene: TRBV15; clone size: NA; J gene: TRBJ1-5; D gene: TRBD1; CDR3 protein: CATSRGQGAGNQPQHF; CDR3 DNA: TGTGCCACCAGCAGGGGACAGGGGGCGGGCAATCAGCCCCAGCATTTT
V gene: TRBV4-3; clone size: NA; J gene: TRBJ1-3; D gene: NA; CDR3 protein: CASSQDPQALSSGNTIYF; CDR3 DNA: TGCGCCAGCAGCCAAGATCCTCAGGCACTTAGCTCTGGAAACACCATATATTTT
V gene: TRBV6-5; clone size: once; J gene: TRBJ2-1; D gene: TRBD2; CDR3 protein: CASSLYRDYYEQFF; CDR3 DNA: TGTGCCAGCAGTCTTTACCGGGACTACTATGAGCAGTTCTTC
V gene: TRBV11-2; clone size: once; J gene: TRBJ2-5; D gene: NA; CDR3 protein: CASSLEPRTAFQETQYF; CDR3 DNA: TGTGCCAGCAGCTTAGAACCCCGGACAGCTTTCCAAGAGACCCAGTACTTC
V gene: TRBV30; clone size: NA; J gene: TRBJ2-7; D gene: NA; CDR3 protein: CAWNPRGTLGGEQYF; CDR3 DNA: TGTGCCTGGAACCCCAGGGGGACCCTAGGGGGGGAGCAGTACTTC
V gene: TRBV28; clone size: once; J gene: TRBJ2-2; D gene: NA; CDR3 protein: CASSLRSIGGDTGELFF; CDR3 DNA: TGTGCCAGCAGTTTGCGCTCGATAGGAGGTGACACCGGGGAGCTGTTTTTT
V gene: TRBV28; clone size: NA; J gene: TRBJ1-5; D gene: NA; CDR3 protein: CASSLVEGKQPQHF; CDR3 DNA: TGTGCCAGCAGTTTAGTGGAGGGGAAACAGCCCCAGCATTTT
V gene: TRBV10-1; clone size: NA; J gene: TRBJ2-7; D gene: NA; CDR3 protein: CASSEGTPGRYEQYF; CDR3 DNA: TGCGCCAGCAGTGAGGGGACCCCGGGGAGGTACGAGCAGTACTTC
V gene: TRBV18; clone size: NA; J gene: TRBJ2-4; D gene: TRBD1; CDR3 protein: CASSQGTDNIQYF; CDR3 DNA: TGTGCCAGCTCACAAGGGACAGATAACATTCAGTACTTC
V gene: TRBV29-1; clone size: NA; J gene: TRBJ1-4; D gene: NA; CDR3 protein: CSVGGPSEAPGSTNEKLFF; CDR3 DNA: TGCAGCGTTGGTGGCCCTTCGGAAGCCCCAGGATCAACTAATGAAAAACTGTTTTTT
V gene: TRBV28; clone size: NA; J gene: TRBJ1-4; D gene: NA; CDR3 protein: CASLDRSSEKLFF; CDR3 DNA: TGTGCCAGCCTAGATAGGTCCTCTGAAAAACTGTTTTTT
V gene: TRBV25-1; clone size: NA; J gene: TRBJ1-6; D gene: TRBD1; CDR3 protein: CASSDRTGASPLHF; CDR3 DNA: TGTGCCAGCAGTGATAGGACAGGGGCTTCACCCCTCCACTTT
V gene: TRBV9; clone size: NA; J gene: TRBJ2-1; D gene: NA; CDR3 protein: CASSPEAVYNEQFF; CDR3 DNA: TGTGCCAGCAGCCCCGAGGCAGTTTACAATGAGCAGTTCTTC
V gene: TRBV7-9; clone size: NA; J gene: TRBJ2-2; D gene: TRBD2; CDR3 protein: CASSLWPRLAGGTGELFF; CDR3 DNA: TGTGCCAGCAGCTTATGGCCTCGACTAGCGGGAGGGACCGGGGAGCTGTTTTTT
V gene: TRBV18; clone size: few; J gene: TRBJ2-1; D gene: NA; CDR3 protein: CASSPLPGLAAYNEQFF; CDR3 DNA: TGTGCCAGCTCGCCGCTTCCGGGACTCGCGGCTTACAATGAGCAGTTCTTC
V gene: TRBV7-2; clone size: NA; J gene: TRBJ2-5; D gene: NA; CDR3 protein: CASSPLNNQETQYF; CDR3 DNA: TGTGCCAGCAGCCCACTAAATAACCAAGAGACCCAGTACTTC
V gene: TRBV4-1; clone size: NA; J gene: TRBJ2-2; D gene: TRBD1; CDR3 protein: CASSLRDRPNTGELFF; CDR3 DNA: TGCGCCAGCAGCCTCCGGGACAGGCCGAACACCGGGGAGCTGTTTTTT
V gene: TRBV5-1; clone size: NA; J gene: TRBJ2-5; D gene: NA; CDR3 protein: CASNPFRGFGETQYF; CDR3 DNA: TGCGCCAGCAACCCCTTCAGAGGATTCGGGGAGACCCAGTACTTC
V gene: TRBV28; clone size: few; J gene: TRBJ2-5; D gene: TRBD1; CDR3 protein: CASSLPPNGQGAETQYF; CDR3 DNA: TGTGCCAGCAGCTTGCCCCCTAACGGACAGGGCGCAGAGACCCAGTACTTC
V gene: TRBV27; clone size: NA; J gene: TRBJ2-7; D gene: NA; CDR3 protein: CASSLSRRASYEQYF; CDR3 DNA: TGTGCCAGCAGTTTATCGCGGAGAGCCTCCTACGAGCAGTACTTC
V gene: TRBV18; clone size: NA; J gene: TRBJ2-4; D gene: NA; CDR3 protein: CASSPPSSLAKNIQYF; CDR3 DNA: TGTGCCAGCTCACCACCGAGCTCCCTAGCCAAAAACATTCAGTACTTC
V gene: TRBV6-4; clone size: NA; J gene: TRBJ2-1; D gene: TRBD2; CDR3 protein: CASSVLAGPNEQFF; CDR3 DNA: TGTGCCAGCAGTGTGTTAGCGGGGCCCAATGAGCAGTTCTTC
V gene: TRBV6-6; clone size: NA; J gene: TRBJ2-1; D gene: TRBD1; CDR3 protein: CASRHRQGNEQFF; CDR3 DNA: TGTGCCAGCAGACACCGACAGGGCAATGAGCAGTTCTTC
V gene: TRBV5-5; clone size: NA; J gene: TRBJ2-7; D gene: TRBD2; CDR3 protein: CASSPSAGGEYEQYF; CDR3 DNA: TGTGCCAGCAGCCCGTCTGCGGGAGGGGAGTACGAGCAGTACTTC
V gene: TRBV6-1; clone size: NA; J gene: TRBJ1-2; D gene: TRBD1; CDR3 protein: CASSRRDRGSYGYTF; CDR3 DNA: TGTGCCAGCAGTCGCCGGGACAGGGGCAGCTATGGCTACACCTTC
V gene: TRBV5-8; clone size: NA; J gene: TRBJ2-1; D gene: NA; CDR3 protein: CASSRGGGAFGLNEQFF; CDR3 DNA: TGTGCCAGCAGCCGAGGTGGGGGCGCATTTGGCTTAAATGAGCAGTTCTTC
V gene: TRBV5-1; clone size: NA; J gene: TRBJ2-7; D gene: NA; CDR3 protein: CASSSSGIRYEQYF; CDR3 DNA: TGCGCCAGCAGCTCCTCAGGGATTCGCTACGAGCAGTACTTC
V gene: TRBV11-2; clone size: NA; J gene: TRBJ1-6; D gene: NA; CDR3 protein: CASSLQEVRTNSPLHF; CDR3 DNA: TGTGCCAGCAGCTTACAAGAGGTCCGAACGAATTCACCCCTCCACTTT
V gene: TRBV29-1; clone size: NA; J gene: TRBJ1-1; D gene: TRBD1; CDR3 protein: CSVDKDREDTEAFF; CDR3 DNA: TGCAGCGTTGATAAGGACAGGGAGGACACTGAAGCTTTCTTT
V gene: TRBV11-2; clone size: NA; J gene: TRBJ2-7; D gene: NA; CDR3 protein: CASSETGYVSYEQYF; CDR3 DNA: TGTGCCAGCAGCGAAACAGGGTATGTGTCCTACGAGCAGTACTTC
V gene: TRBV9; clone size: NA; J gene: TRBJ1-2; D gene: TRBD1; CDR3 protein: CASSVAGQGYGYTF; CDR3 DNA: TGTGCCAGCAGCGTAGCCGGACAGGGCTATGGCTACACCTTC
V gene: TRBV27; clone size: NA; J gene: TRBJ2-2; D gene: NA; CDR3 protein: CASSIYLANTGELFF; CDR3 DNA: TGTGCCAGCAGTATATATCTCGCGAACACCGGGGAGCTGTTTTTT
V gene: TRBV5-6; clone size: NA; J gene: TRBJ1-2; D gene: NA; CDR3 protein: CASSLGTEVYGYTF; CDR3 DNA: TGTGCCAGCAGCTTGGGGACAGAAGTCTATGGCTACACCTTC
V gene: TRBV27; clone size: NA; J gene: TRBJ1-1; D gene: NA; CDR3 protein: CASSLLSHKGTEAFF; CDR3 DNA: TGTGCCAGCAGTTTACTATCCCATAAGGGGACTGAAGCTTTCTTT
V gene: TRBV6-6; clone size: NA; J gene: TRBJ1-5; D gene: NA; CDR3 protein: CASSSDSLNQPQHF; CDR3 DNA: TGTGCCAGCAGTTCCGACAGCCTTAATCAGCCCCAGCATTTT
V gene: TRBV28; clone size: NA; J gene: TRBJ2-6; D gene: TRBD1; CDR3 protein: CASSNSGTGNSGANVLTF; CDR3 DNA: TGTGCCAGCAGTAATTCCGGGACAGGGAACTCTGGGGCCAACGTCCTGACTTTC
V gene: TRBV7-3; clone size: NA; J gene: TRBJ2-7; D gene: NA; CDR3 protein: CASSPHRDGEQYF; CDR3 DNA: TGTGCCAGCAGCCCTCACAGGGACGGCGAGCAGTACTTC
V gene: TRBV7-9; clone size: NA; J gene: TRBJ2-2; D gene: NA; CDR3 protein: CASSLNKGRHGGTGELFF; CDR3 DNA: TGTGCCAGCAGCTTAAACAAAGGGCGGCATGGAGGGACCGGGGAGCTGTTTTTT
V gene: TRBV28; clone size: NA; J gene: TRBJ1-1; D gene: TRBD1; CDR3 protein: CASSSRGPRRFTEAFF; CDR3 DNA: TGTGCCAGCAGCTCCAGGGGGCCTCGTAGGTTTACTGAAGCTTTCTTT
V gene: TRBV7-9; clone size: NA; J gene: TRBJ1-3; D gene: NA; CDR3 protein: CSSSLDSSGNTIYF; CDR3 DNA: TGTTCCAGCAGCCTGGACAGCTCTGGAAACACCATATATTTT